Described below is a single T cell receptor beta chain sequence and its context. Its antigen is unidentified. This CDR3 comprises 15 residues. The ends were cut back, 4 bases at V and 8 bases at J, with 18 bases in the middle. In germline, CDR1 is KGHSH, CDR2 LQKENI. Amplification used 60 Vbeta primers and 13 Jbeta primers. Authors' processing steps: Later, an analysis found tens of millions of unique TCR beta chains, and 9.5 million to 11 million of these were shared. The method was immunoSEQ multiplex PCR; TCRdb's version includes in-frame clones alone and lacks a portion of them. D and trimming were read from the DNA, whereas the V and J calls and clone size are those reported in that table. The sample lists some 97,000 clones; approximately 82% were seen once. The data originate from a study of cytomegalovirus exposure and HLA in healthy donors. Whole-study results and caveats: Most TCR sequences proved rare, with some public TCRs found in many donors.

J is TRBJ2-1 and V is TRBV18; weak D call: TRBD1 (5 bases). The clonotype originates from a woman aged 18-29 years in good health and CMV-seronegative. The sequenced material came from PBMCs. This CDR3 is CASSQDADIRDEQFF. DNA of the CDR3: TGTGCCAGCTCACAGGATGCTGACATCAGGGATGAGCAGTTCTTC.